A single sample is the source of the 19 T cell receptor beta chains below, sequenced in a study of OX40 agonist ivuxolimab in advanced cancers. The protocol was immunoSEQ multiplex PCR, while the TCRdb copy is restricted to in-frame clones and leaves out a portion. The sample yields 75,000 to 100,000 clones, approximately 91% seen once. The material sequenced was CD4+ or CD8+ T cells sorted from blood, taken in a trial of the OX40 agonist ivuxolimab. These receptor sequences come from an adult with an advanced solid tumor such as melanoma, head and neck, liver or kidney cancer.

In its sample, this clone was seen once. V gene TRBV5-4 combines with J gene TRBJ2-1; 13 positions agree with TRBD2. The CDR3 is 16 residues long. Germline loops: CDR1 SGHNT, CDR2 YYREEE (reference sequence). V gave up 3 bases and J gave up 3 bases; unmatched junction bases: 3. CDR3 nucleotides: TGTGCCAGCAGCTGGGGACTAGCGGGGAACTACAATGAGCAGTTCTTC. Its translation: CASSWGLAGNYNEQFF.

The chain recombines TRBV28 with TRBJ1-5, with D maybe TRBD1 (6 bases). Germline CDR1 MDHEN, CDR2 SYDVKM. The CDR3 spans 18 residues. The V end lost 3 bases, the J end lost 1 base, and 19 bases lay between the germline ends. CDR3 DNA: TGTGCCAGCAGTTTCATCCCCGGGGGCGATGGAAGCAATCAGCCCCAGCATTTT. Protein product: CASSFIPGGDGSNQPQHF. Full variable domain (rest looked up from reference TRBV28 and TRBJ1-5): DVKVTQSSRYLVKRTGEKVFLECVQDMDHENMFWYRQDPGLGLRLIYFSYDVKMKEKGDIPEGYSVSREKKERFSLILESASTNQTSMYLCASSFIPGGDGSNQPQHFGDGTRLSIL.

J is TRBJ2-3 and V is TRBV15; D is tentatively TRBD1 or TRBD2 (6 bases each). The CDR3 loop spans 14 amino acids. CDR1 is LNHNV, CDR2 YYDKDF, per germline (reference sequence). V was pared by 4 bases and J by 4 bases, with 12 bases between. Written as DNA, the CDR3 is TGTGCCACCAGCAACCCTAGGGGGGCAGATACGCAGTATTTT. This encodes CATSNPRGADTQYF.

This clone has a single count. This chain joins TRBV6-6 and TRBJ2-3; D is perhaps TRBD2 (6 bases). The CDR3 runs to 14 residues. The V gene's germline CDR1 is MNHNY and CDR2 SVGAGI (reference sequence). V lost 7 bases and J 0 bases, leaving 11 bases between the germline ends. This CDR3 reads CASIGTHSTDTQYF. The CDR3 region has the DNA TGTGCCAGCATCGGGACTCACAGCACAGATACGCAGTATTTT.

The chain joins TRBV30 to TRBJ1-2, with D hard to call. This CDR3 comprises 9 residues. V shed 7 bases and J shed 8 bases, with 8 bases lying between them. CDR1 and CDR2 from the germline V gene are GTSNPN and SVGIG (reference sequence). The CDR3 here is CASSPGYTF. The CDR3, as DNA: TGTGCCTCCAGCCCAGGCTACACCTTC.

The chain couples TRBV9 to TRBJ1-1; D is possibly TRBD1 (6 bases). Germline CDR1 and CDR2: SGDLS and YYNGEE. V was clipped by 3 bases and J by 5 bases, with 14 bases between them. CDR3 length: 14 amino acids. For the CDR3, the DNA is TGTGCCAGCAGCGGAAATGGACAGTTGACTGAAGCTTTCTTT. As protein: CASSGNGQLTEAFF.

In its sample, this clone was seen once. This chain joins TRBV6-1 and TRBJ1-1; D is perhaps TRBD1 (6 bases). Germline assignment: CDR1 MNHNS and CDR2 SASEGT. V was clipped by 2 bases and J by 5 bases, with 12 bases between them. This CDR3 is built from 14 residues. CDR3 sequence reads: CASSESGGQTEAFF. The DNA for the CDR3 is TGTGCCAGCAGTGAATCCGGGGGGCAAACTGAAGCTTTCTTT.

This clone was observed at least ten times. V usage is TRBV18 and J usage is TRBJ2-5, with D uncertain. The germline gives CDR1 KGHSH, CDR2 LQKENI. Trimming took off 4 bases at V and 5 bases at J, with 17 bases between the two ends. The CDR3 is 15 residues long. The DNA of the CDR3 is TGTGCCAGCTCACGAGGTAGTAGTTTAACGGAGACCCAGTACTTC. The encoded protein is CASSRGSSLTETQYF.

This chain uses TRBV9 with TRBJ2-7; D perhaps matches TRBD2 (6 bases). The CDR3 runs 14 residues. Between the trimmed V and J ends, which lost 1 base and 7 bases, there was a span of 15 bases. Germline lookup yields CDR1 SGDLS and CDR2 YYNGEE. CDR3 residues: CASSVSPGVGEQYF. The CDR3 DNA sequence: TGTGCCAGCAGCGTATCCCCGGGAGTGGGGGAGCAGTACTTC.

The V gene is TRBV7-2, the J gene TRBJ2-3; perhaps TRBD2 as D (6 bases). The germline V gene encodes CDR1 SGHTA and CDR2 FQGNSA. The CDR3 has 14 residues. The V gene lost 5 bases and the J gene lost 3 bases, with 12 bases spanning the gap. The CDR3 DNA follows: TGTGCCAGCAGCGTCGGCGGGAAAACAGATACGCAGTATTTT. Translation gives CASSVGGKTDTQYF.

This chain connects TRBV4-1 to TRBJ1-1, with D hard to call. This CDR3 contains 13 residues. The V gene's germline CDR1 is MGHRA and CDR2 YSYEKL. V was pared by 1 base and J by 8 bases, with 11 bases between. In DNA form, the CDR3 reads TGCGCCAGCAGCCAAGTTTGGCTGGAAGAAGCTTTCTTT. It yields the protein CASSQVWLEEAFF.

This chain connects TRBV2 to TRBJ2-7; TRBD2 matches 9 bases. There are 14 residues in the CDR3. CDR1 and CDR2 (germline): SNHLY, FYNNEI. Trimming at V came to 8 bases and at J to 5 bases, leaving 10 bases not matched to a gene. The chain's CDR3 is CASQRGGAGDEQYF. The CDR3 DNA reads TGTGCCAGCCAACGCGGGGGGGCTGGGGACGAGCAGTACTTC.

The V call is TRBV6-1, the J call TRBJ2-1, with 7 bases identical to TRBD1. The CDR3 extends over 15 amino acids. Germline loops: CDR1 MNHNS, CDR2 SASEGT. The V and J ends lost 8 bases and 0 bases, in that order; junction bases with no gene match: 7. In nucleotides, the CDR3 is TGTGCCAGCCACATACAGGGGAGCTCCTACAATGAGCAGTTCTTC. It is translated as CASHIQGSSYNEQFF.

The chain recombines TRBV7-7 with TRBJ2-7, with 8 bases lining up with TRBD2. The CDR3 consists of 15 residues. Trimming removed 2 bases from V and 1 base from J; junction bases left unmatched: 4. Germline V CDR1 and CDR2: SSHAT, FNYEAQ (reference sequence). The CDR3, as DNA: TGTGCCAGCAGCTTATACCCTAGCGGGTCCTACGAGCAGTACTTC. Translated, it gives CASSLYPSGSYEQYF.

This chain uses TRBV7-6 with TRBJ2-1; the D call may be TRBD1 or TRBD2 (5 bases each). The CDR3 consists of 15 residues. V lost 1 base to trimming and J lost 0 bases, with 7 bases between them. Germline loops: CDR1 SGHVS, CDR2 FNYEAQ. CDR3 sequence reads: CASSLGGASYNEQFF. The CDR3 DNA reads TGTGCCAGCAGCTTAGGAGGGGCCTCCTACAATGAGCAGTTCTTC.

V is TRBV7-2 and J is TRBJ1-1; 10 bases align to TRBD1. In germline, CDR1 is SGHTA, CDR2 FQGNSA. V lost 5 bases to trimming and J lost 8 bases; unmatched junction nucleotides: 8. The CDR3 sequence is 14 residues long. CDR3 coding DNA: TGTGCCAGCAGCATTGACAGGGGGCGTGTAGAAGCTTTCTTT. Translating gives CASSIDRGRVEAFF.

Judged by abundance, this clone is medium-sized. The chain combines TRBV7-9 with TRBJ2-1, with D perhaps being TRBD1 or TRBD2 (6 bases each). The length of the CDR3 is 17 residues. With 5 bases removed from V and 3 bases from J, the gap between germline ends came to 20 bases. Germline V gene data show CDR1 as SEHNR and CDR2 as FQNEAQ (reference sequence). CDR3 protein: CASSHTRGAEHYNEQFF. The CDR3 nucleotides read TGTGCCAGCAGCCACACTAGGGGGGCCGAGCACTACAATGAGCAGTTCTTC.

The rearrangement joins TRBV19 to TRBJ2-3, with a weak D call TRBD2 (5 bases). V lost 5 bases, J lost 9 bases, and 9 bases lay in between. The V gene's germline CDR1 is LNHDA and CDR2 SQIVND (reference sequence). The CDR3 sequence is 11 residues long. CDR3 sequence reads: CASSVGDTQYF. Written as DNA, the CDR3 is TGTGCCAGTAGTGTGGGAGACACGCAGTATTTT.

This chain connects TRBV5-1 to TRBJ2-1; 10 nucleotides match TRBD2. V was pared by 4 bases and J by 5 bases, with 6 bases of the junction left unmatched. The CDR3 is 15 residues long. From germline, CDR1 is SGHRS and CDR2 YFSETQ. The CDR3 coding sequence is TGCGCCAGCAGCCCTAGCGGGAGAGAGAACAATGAGCAGTTCTTC. It encodes CASSPSGRENNEQFF.